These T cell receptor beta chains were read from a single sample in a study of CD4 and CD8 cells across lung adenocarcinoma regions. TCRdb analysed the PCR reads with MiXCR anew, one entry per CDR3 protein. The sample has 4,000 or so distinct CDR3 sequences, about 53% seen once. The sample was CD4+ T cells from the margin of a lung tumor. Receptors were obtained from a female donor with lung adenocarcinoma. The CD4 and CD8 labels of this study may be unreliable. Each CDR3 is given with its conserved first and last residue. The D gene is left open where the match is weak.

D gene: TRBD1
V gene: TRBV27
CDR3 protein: CASSSTVQGAQYF

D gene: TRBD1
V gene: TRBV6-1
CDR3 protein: CASRRTGGFYNEQFF

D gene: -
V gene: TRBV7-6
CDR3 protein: CASSSEEGGRGYF

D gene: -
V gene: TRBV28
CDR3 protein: CASSPPLQGSTDTQYF

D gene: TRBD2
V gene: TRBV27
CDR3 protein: CASRSSLAGGTYEQYF

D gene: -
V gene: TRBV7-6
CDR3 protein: CASSPNPMVSGGTQYF

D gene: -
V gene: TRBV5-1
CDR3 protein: CASSGLGRNEQFF

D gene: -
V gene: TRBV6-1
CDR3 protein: CASSEVPGGGQETQYF

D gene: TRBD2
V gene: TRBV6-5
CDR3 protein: CASSYSPGLTYEQYF

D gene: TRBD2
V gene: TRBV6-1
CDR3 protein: CARGRGAKNIQYF

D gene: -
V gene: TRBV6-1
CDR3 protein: CASSEDFSTDTQYF

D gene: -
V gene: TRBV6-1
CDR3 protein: CASSQGGNVNEQFF

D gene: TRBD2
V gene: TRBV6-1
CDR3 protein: CASRTTSGRVNEQFF

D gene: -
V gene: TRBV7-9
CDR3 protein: CASSLLTGGHYGYTF

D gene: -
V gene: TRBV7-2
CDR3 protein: CASSPETLLTEALYF

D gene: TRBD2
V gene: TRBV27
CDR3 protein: CASGYSGRVVEQYF

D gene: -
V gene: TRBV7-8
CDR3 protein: CASSLMREGRGYTF

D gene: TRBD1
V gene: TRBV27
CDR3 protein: CASSYTGGRYEQYF

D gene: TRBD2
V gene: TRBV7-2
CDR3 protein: CATRAGATTNEQFF

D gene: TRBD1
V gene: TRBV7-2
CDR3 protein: CASSSRTGLNTGELFF

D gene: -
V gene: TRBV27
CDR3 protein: CASSTSKNTEAFF

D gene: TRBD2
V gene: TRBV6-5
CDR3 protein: CASSYSGYSGGEETQYF

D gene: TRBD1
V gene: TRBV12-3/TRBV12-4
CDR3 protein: CASSWVGTGGYEQYF

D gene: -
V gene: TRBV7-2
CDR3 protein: CASSLDYAVQYEQFF

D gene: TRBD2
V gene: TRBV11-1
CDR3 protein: CASSLSRGGGNEQFF

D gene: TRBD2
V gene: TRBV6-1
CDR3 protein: CASSQTSAEQFF

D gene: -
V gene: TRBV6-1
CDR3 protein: CASTRARQETQYF

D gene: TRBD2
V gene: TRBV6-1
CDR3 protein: CATTLGLAGVSETQYF

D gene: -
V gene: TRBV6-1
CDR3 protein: CASSQRPADTDTQYF

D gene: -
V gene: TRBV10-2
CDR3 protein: CASSESAWGLRDNNYGYTF

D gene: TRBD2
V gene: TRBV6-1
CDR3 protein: CASRQAGGPQNEQFF

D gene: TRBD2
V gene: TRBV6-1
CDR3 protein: CASRGTNRYEQYF

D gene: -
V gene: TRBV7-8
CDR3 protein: CASSLQGSRHTIYF

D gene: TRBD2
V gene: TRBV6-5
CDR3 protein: CASSYSGGLAGGYETQYF

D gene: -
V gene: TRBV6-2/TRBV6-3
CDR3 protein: CASREDSYNSPLHF

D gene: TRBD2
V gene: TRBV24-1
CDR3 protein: CATSDEREGYNEQFF

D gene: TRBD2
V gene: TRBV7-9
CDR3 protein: CASSRSSGINTDTQYF

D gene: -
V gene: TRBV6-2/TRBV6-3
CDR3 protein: CASRRTDYEQYF

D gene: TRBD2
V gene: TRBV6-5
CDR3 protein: CASSYSSSGREEQFF

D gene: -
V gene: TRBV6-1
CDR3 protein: CASSTGDSYEQFF

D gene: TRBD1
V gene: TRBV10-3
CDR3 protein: CAINGGTGSYEQYF

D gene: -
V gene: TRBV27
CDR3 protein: CASRTVSSYNEQFF

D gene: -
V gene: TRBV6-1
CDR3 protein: CARGLGGLDQDTQYF

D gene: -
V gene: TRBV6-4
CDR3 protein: CASSDTGDTQYF

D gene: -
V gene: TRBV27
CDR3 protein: CASSQARGNICTNEQYF

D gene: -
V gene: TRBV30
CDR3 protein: CAWSMLLSGANVLTF

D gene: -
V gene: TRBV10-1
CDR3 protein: CASSQGTAYEQYF

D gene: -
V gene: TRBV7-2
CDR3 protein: CASSFQGYEQFF

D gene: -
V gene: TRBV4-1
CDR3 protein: CASSRTSSSYNEQFF

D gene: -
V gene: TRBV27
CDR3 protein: CASSRQVSTDTQYF

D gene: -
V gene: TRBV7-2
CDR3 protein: CASSLAGDSPLHF

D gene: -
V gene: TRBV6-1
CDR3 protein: CASSVGENTEAFF

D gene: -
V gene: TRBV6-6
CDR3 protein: CATLPALQMWEQFF

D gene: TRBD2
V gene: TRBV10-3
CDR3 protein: CATGTSGAGTDTQYF

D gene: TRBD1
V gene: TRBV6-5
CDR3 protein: CASSYGGQAFSEQYF

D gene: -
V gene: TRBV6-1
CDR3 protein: CASSEAQALNTIYF

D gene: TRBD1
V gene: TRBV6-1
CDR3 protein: CANSEAQTGGQETQFF